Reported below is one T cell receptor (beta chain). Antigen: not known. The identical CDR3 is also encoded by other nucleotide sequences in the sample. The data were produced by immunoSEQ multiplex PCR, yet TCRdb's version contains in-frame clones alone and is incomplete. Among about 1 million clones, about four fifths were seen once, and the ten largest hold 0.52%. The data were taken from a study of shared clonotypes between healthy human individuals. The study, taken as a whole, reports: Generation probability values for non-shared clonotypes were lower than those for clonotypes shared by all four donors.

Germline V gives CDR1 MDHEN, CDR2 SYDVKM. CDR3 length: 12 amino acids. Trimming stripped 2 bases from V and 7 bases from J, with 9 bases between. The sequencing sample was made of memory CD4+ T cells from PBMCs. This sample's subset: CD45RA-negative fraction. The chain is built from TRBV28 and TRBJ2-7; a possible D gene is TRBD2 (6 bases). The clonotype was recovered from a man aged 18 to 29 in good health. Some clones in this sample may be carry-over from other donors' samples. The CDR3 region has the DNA TGTGCCAGCAGTTTAGCGGGGCTAGAGCAGTACTTC. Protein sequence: CASSLAGLEQYF.